This T cell receptor (beta chain) comes out of a study of beta chain features in type 1 diabetes. The study's findings and limits: It was not settled here whether HLA type affects TCRB rearrangement.

Expressed TCRB transcripts were sequenced, since all the RNA that had been isolated was reverse transcribed. Each sample of naive, central memory or regulatory T cells had, on average, around 4 million reads. The assay was immunoSEQ multiplex PCR, and TCRdb's table has in-frame clones only and misses some. The repertoire has 150,000 to 200,000 clones, roughly 9% of them found once; the top ten carry about 2.5%. This clone has only a few counts. The target antigen is unknown. Between the trimmed V and J ends, which lost 3 bases and 1 base, there was a span of 6 bases. Germline values: CDR1 SGHNT, CDR2 YENEEA. The CDR3 consists of 13 residues.

The TCR sequence derives from a woman between 18 and 29 years old in good health. Sequences were obtained from central memory CD4+ T cells from blood. The rearrangement joins TRBV11-3 to TRBJ2-5; the D gene is possibly TRBD2 (5 bases). The CDR3: CASSFSVQETQYF. CDR3 DNA sequence: TGTGCCAGCAGCTTTAGCGTCCAAGAGACCCAGTACTTC.